A selection of T cell receptor beta chains follows, all from one sample in a study of blood T cell repertoires in COVID-19. Sequencing used immunoSEQ multiplex PCR; TCRdb keeps in-frame clones, though not all of them. This table has 110,000 to 150,000 clones, around 87% appearing once. Sequencing input: PBMCs or T cells enriched from blood (not recorded which). These receptors came from a man in his sixties who had recovered from COVID-19. The CDR3 runs from the conserved cysteine through the conserved F or W. A D gene is named only where the DNA matches it firmly. Expanded clones are given a class, and other clones once, few, many or no size at all.

j_call d_call clone_size v_call cdr3_nt cdr3_aa
TRBJ1-3 TRBD1 . TRBV7-8 TGTGCCAGCAGCCTCCGGGACAGCTCTGGAAACACCATATATTTT CASSLRDSSGNTIYF
TRBJ1-1 . . TRBV5-6 TGTGCCAGCAGCTTCCCGGCAGGGCACCCCAACACTGAAGCTTTCTTT CASSFPAGHPNTEAFF
TRBJ1-5 TRBD1 . TRBV5-6 TGTGCCAGCAGCTTGTCGTTGCAGGGGGATCAGCCCCAGCATTTT CASSLSLQGDQPQHF
TRBJ2-7 . . TRBV2 TGTGCCAGCCGGGCGGGGATACTGCAGTACTTC CASRAGILQYF
TRBJ2-2 TRBD1 . TRBV19 TGTGCCAGTAGTATAGGGGACAGAGCGAACACCGGGGAGCTGTTTTTT CASSIGDRANTGELFF
TRBJ1-6 TRBD1 . TRBV5-1 TGCGCCAGCAGCTTGTCCCCGGACAGGGGGCCTAATTCACCCCTCCACTTT CASSLSPDRGPNSPLHF
TRBJ2-3 . . TRBV30 TGTGCCTGGAGTGCCTGGCGGGGGCTCACAGATACGCAGTATTTT CAWSAWRGLTDTQYF
TRBJ1-2 . . TRBV6-5 TGTGCCAGCAGTCCACCCGGGGGGGCCGGCTACACCTTC CASSPPGGAGYTF
TRBJ2-1 TRBD1 once TRBV6-5 TGTGCCAGCAGGCCCGGACAGGGGCGATTAGGGGAGCAGTTCTTC CASRPGQGRLGEQFF
TRBJ2-1 TRBD1 . TRBV11-3 TGTGCCAGCAGCTTAGGCAGGGGGTATAACTACAATGAGCAGTTCTTC CASSLGRGYNYNEQFF
TRBJ2-7 TRBD1 . TRBV5-1 TGCGCCAGCAGCCCAAGGACAGGGAGGGAGCAGTACTTC CASSPRTGREQYF
TRBJ1-5 . few TRBV2 TGTGCCAGCAGTGGTTCTGCGAATCAGCCCCAGCATTTT CASSGSANQPQHF
TRBJ1-6 . . TRBV5-4 TGTGCCAGCAGCTCTCTGTCAGGGAACTATAATTCACCCCTCCACTTT CASSSLSGNYNSPLHF
TRBJ1-1 . . TRBV29-1 TGCAGCGTTTGGACAGATGAAGCTTTCTTT CSVWTDEAFF
TRBJ2-2 . . TRBV10-3 TGTGCCATCGCGGCTCACGGAAGGCGGGACACCGGGGAGCTGTTTTTT CAIAAHGRRDTGELFF
TRBJ1-2 . . TRBV5-5 TGTGCCAGCAGTTCCCAGGGAAACTATGGCTACACCTTC CASSSQGNYGYTF
TRBJ2-1 TRBD2 . TRBV14 TGTGCCAGCAGCGCAGCCTATCCGGGACTAGCGGGGCGAGATAATGAGCAGTTCTTC CASSAAYPGLAGRDNEQFF
TRBJ2-7 . . TRBV28 TGTGCCAGCAGTTTATTCTTAGACGAGCAGTACTTC CASSLFLDEQYF
TRBJ1-6 . . TRBV5-1 TGCGCCAGCAGCTCGGAGAATTCCTATAATTCACCCCTCCACTTT CASSSENSYNSPLHF
TRBJ1-1 . . TRBV20-1 TGCAGTGCTAGTGCCCCCCGTGCGGGTATGAACACTGAAGCTTTCTTT CSASAPRAGMNTEAFF
TRBJ1-2 . . TRBV20-1 TGCAGTGCTCCCCGAGGTGGCTACACCTTC CSAPRGGYTF
TRBJ2-5 . . TRBV7-9 TGTGCCAGCAGCTTAAATTTCAGACAAGAGACCCAGTACTTC CASSLNFRQETQYF
TRBJ1-2 TRBD1 . TRBV19 TGTGCCAGTAGCCGTGCCGGGACAGTTATCTATGGCTACACCTTC CASSRAGTVIYGYTF
TRBJ2-7 . . TRBV19 TGTGCCAGTAGTATTGGTGGGAGTAGGTACGAGCAGTACTTC CASSIGGSRYEQYF
TRBJ1-1 TRBD1 once TRBV6-6 TGTGCCAGCAGTCCGTTGGACAGGGCAATCCCGGGAGGCACTGAAGCTTTCTTT CASSPLDRAIPGGTEAFF
TRBJ1-6 . . TRBV10-3 TGTGCCATCACGGGATCGCAGAATTCACCCCTCCACTTT CAITGSQNSPLHF
TRBJ2-5 . . TRBV5-6 TGTGCCAGCAGCCTATCATCAGGGCCCCAAGAGACCCAGTACTTC CASSLSSGPQETQYF
TRBJ1-2 . few TRBV7-8 TGTGCCAGCAGCCCACGGGAGGGCGAACTTAACTATGGCTACACCTTC CASSPREGELNYGYTF
TRBJ2-1 . . TRBV28 TGTGCCAGCCTCGCCCCGCGGGCCTACAATGAGCAGTTCTTC CASLAPRAYNEQFF
TRBJ2-3 TRBD1 . TRBV19 TGTGCCAGTAGTATAGACGCCGGACAGGTCACAGATACGCAGTATTTT CASSIDAGQVTDTQYF
TRBJ1-1 . once TRBV9 TGTGCCAGCAGCGTACGGGGGGATGAGTTAACTGAAGCTTTCTTT CASSVRGDELTEAFF
TRBJ2-3 . . TRBV18 TGTGCCAGCTCAGAAGGGGCGGCAGATACGCAGTATTTT CASSEGAADTQYF
TRBJ2-7 . . TRBV6-6 TGTGCCAGCAGTTATCCCCCCAGCTACGAGCAGTACTTC CASSYPPSYEQYF
TRBJ1-2 . . TRBV21-1 TGTGCCAGCAGCAAAGAGGCAGGGGAATGCTACACCTTC CASSKEAGECYTF
TRBJ1-6 . . TRBV6-5 TGTGCCAGCAGCTCCCAGGTGTATAATTCACCCCTCCACTTT CASSSQVYNSPLHF
TRBJ2-1 . . TRBV15 TGTGCCACCAGCAGCCGGGGGTTAGGGTACAATGAGCAGTTCTTC CATSSRGLGYNEQFF
TRBJ2-2 . . TRBV4-2 TGTGCCAGCAGCCAAGAGAGGGATTTCGGGGGACTGGGCGGGGAGCTGTTTTTT CASSQERDFGGLGGELFF
TRBJ1-2 . . TRBV27 TGTGCCAGCAGCCCTACTACCGCAAATAACTATGGCTACACCTTC CASSPTTANNYGYTF
TRBJ2-2 . . TRBV5-1 TGCGCCAGCAGCTGGCAGGGGAACACCGGGGAGCTGTTTTTT CASSWQGNTGELFF
TRBJ2-3 . . TRBV10-3 TGTGCCATCAGTGAGTCCGGGGGACAGAACACAGATACGCAGTATTTT CAISESGGQNTDTQYF
TRBJ2-7 . . TRBV9 TGTGCCAGCAGCGTAGTGGGAGGTGAGCAGTACTTC CASSVVGGEQYF
TRBJ1-1 TRBD1 . TRBV9 TGTGCCAGCAGCGCCACCGGACAGGGGGCTGAAGCTTTCTTT CASSATGQGAEAFF
TRBJ2-3 TRBD2 . TRBV2 TGTGCCAGCAGTAGAAGCGGGGGAAGCACAGATACGCAGTATTTT CASSRSGGSTDTQYF
TRBJ1-4 TRBD1 . TRBV12-5 TGTGCTAGTGGGCGGGGGACAGGGGGTGAAAAACTGTTTTTT CASGRGTGGEKLFF
TRBJ2-1 . . TRBV4-1 TGCGCCAGCAGCCCAGCAAGCGGCGGTACACTTAATGAGCAGTTCTTC CASSPASGGTLNEQFF
TRBJ1-1 TRBD1 . TRBV28 TGTGCCAGCAGTTTGTCTGGGACAGGGGGCTTTGAAGCTTTCTTT CASSLSGTGGFEAFF